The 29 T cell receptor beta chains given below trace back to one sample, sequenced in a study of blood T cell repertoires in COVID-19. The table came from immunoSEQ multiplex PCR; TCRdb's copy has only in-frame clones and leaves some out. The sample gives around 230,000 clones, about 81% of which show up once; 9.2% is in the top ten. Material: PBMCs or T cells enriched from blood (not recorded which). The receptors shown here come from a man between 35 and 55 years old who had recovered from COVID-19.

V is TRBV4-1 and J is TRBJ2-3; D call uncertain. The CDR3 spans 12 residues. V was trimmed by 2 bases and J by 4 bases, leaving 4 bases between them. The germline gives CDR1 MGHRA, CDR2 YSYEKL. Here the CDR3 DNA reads TGCGCCAGCAGCCAACTCGCAGATACGCAGTATTTT. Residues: CASSQLADTQYF.

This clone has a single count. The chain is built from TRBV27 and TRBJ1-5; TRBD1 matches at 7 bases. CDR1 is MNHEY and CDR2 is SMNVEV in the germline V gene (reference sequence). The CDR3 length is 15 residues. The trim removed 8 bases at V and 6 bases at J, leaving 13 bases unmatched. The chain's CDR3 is CASAGKTGSGQPQHF. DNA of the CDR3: TGTGCCAGCGCCGGCAAGACAGGGAGCGGTCAGCCCCAGCATTTT.

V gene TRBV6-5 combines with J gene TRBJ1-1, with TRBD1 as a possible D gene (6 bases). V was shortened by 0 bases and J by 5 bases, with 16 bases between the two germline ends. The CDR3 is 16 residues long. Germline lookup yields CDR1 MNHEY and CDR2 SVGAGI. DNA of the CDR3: TGTGCCAGCAGTTACTCGCCCCACAGGGCGAAGACTGAAGCTTTCTTT. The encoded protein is CASSYSPHRAKTEAFF.

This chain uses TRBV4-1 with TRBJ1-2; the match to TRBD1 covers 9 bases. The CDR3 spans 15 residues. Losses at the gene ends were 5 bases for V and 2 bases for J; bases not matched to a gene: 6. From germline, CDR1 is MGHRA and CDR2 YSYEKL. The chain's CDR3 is CASSVAGTGNYGYTF. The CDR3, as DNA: TGCGCCAGCAGCGTTGCCGGGACAGGGAACTATGGCTACACCTTC.

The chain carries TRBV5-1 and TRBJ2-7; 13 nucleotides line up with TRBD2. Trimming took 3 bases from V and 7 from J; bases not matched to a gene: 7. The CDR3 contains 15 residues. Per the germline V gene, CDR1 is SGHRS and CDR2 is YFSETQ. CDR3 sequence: CASSSTSGGAEEQYF. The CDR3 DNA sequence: TGCGCCAGCAGCTCAACTAGCGGGGGGGCCGAGGAGCAGTACTTC.

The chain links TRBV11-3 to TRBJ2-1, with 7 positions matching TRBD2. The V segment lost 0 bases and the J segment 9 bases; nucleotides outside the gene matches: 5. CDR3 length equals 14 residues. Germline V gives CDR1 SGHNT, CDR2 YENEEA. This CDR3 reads CASSLERSGGEQFF. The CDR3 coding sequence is TGTGCCAGCAGCTTAGAGCGGTCGGGGGGTGAGCAGTTCTTC.

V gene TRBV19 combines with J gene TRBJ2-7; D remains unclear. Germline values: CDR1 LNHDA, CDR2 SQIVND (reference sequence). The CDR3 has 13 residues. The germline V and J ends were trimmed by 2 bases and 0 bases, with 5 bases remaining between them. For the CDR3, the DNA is TGTGCCAGTAGTATATCAGGCTCCTACGAGCAGTACTTC. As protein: CASSISGSYEQYF.

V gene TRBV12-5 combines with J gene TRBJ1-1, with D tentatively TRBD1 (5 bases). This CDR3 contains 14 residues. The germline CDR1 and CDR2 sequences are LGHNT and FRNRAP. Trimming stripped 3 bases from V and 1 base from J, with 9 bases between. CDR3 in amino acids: CASGFGHRNTEAFF. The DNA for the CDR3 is TGTGCTAGTGGTTTTGGACACAGGAACACTGAAGCTTTCTTT. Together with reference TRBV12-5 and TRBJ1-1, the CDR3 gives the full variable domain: DARVTQTPRHKVTEMGQEVTMRCQPILGHNTVFWYRQTMMQGLELLAYFRNRAPLDDSGMPKDRFSAEMPDATLATLKIQPSEPRDSAVYFCASGFGHRNTEAFFGQGTRLTVV.

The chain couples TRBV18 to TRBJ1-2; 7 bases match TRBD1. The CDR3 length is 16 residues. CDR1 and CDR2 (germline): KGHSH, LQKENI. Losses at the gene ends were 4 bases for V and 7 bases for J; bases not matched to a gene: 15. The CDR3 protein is CASSLSFGTDTGGYTF. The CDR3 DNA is TGTGCCAGCTCACTCTCTTTTGGGACAGACACGGGTGGCTACACCTTC. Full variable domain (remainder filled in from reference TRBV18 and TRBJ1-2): NAGVMQNPRHLVRRRGQEARLRCSPMKGHSHVYWYRQLPEEGLKFMVYLQKENIIDESGMPKERFSAEFPKEGPSILRIQQVVRGDSAAYFCASSLSFGTDTGGYTFGSGTRLTVV.

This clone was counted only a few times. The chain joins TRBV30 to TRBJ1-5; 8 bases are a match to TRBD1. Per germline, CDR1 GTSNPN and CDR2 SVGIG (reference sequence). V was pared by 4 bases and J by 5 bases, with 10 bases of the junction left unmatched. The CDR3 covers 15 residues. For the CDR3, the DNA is TGTGCCTGGACCTCCGGGACAGGTAGTTATCAGCCCCAGCATTTT. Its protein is CAWTSGTGSYQPQHF.

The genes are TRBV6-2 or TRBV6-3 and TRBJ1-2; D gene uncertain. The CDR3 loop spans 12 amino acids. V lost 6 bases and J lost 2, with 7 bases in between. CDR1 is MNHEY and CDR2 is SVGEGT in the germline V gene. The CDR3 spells CASSPGNYGYTF. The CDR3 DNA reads TGTGCCAGCAGCCCCGGGAACTATGGCTACACCTTC.

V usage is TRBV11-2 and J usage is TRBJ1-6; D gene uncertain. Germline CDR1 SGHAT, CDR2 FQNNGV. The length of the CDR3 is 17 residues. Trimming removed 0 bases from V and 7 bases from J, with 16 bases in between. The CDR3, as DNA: TGTGCCAGCAGCTTAGATCTCGCCGGGATTACGAATTCACCCCTCCACTTT. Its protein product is CASSLDLAGITNSPLHF.

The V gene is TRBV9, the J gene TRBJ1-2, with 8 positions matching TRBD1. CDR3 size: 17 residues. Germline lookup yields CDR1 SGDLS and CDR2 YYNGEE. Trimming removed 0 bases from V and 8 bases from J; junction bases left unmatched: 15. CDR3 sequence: CASSVEIGAGQGYGYTF. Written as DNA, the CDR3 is TGTGCCAGCAGCGTAGAGATCGGAGCCGGACAGGGCTACGGCTACACCTTC.

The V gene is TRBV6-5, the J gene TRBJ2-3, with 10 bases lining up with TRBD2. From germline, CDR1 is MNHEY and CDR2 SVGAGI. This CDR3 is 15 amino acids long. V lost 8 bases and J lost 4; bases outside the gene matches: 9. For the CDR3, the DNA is TGTGCCAGCGCCGGTAGCGGGGGGAAGGCAGATACGCAGTATTTT. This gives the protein CASAGSGGKADTQYF.

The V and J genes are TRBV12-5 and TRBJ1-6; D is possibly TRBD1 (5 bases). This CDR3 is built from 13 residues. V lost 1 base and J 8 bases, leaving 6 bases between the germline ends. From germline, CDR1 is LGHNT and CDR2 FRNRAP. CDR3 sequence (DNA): TGTGCTAGTGGTTTGGGGGGGGATTCACCCCTCCACTTT. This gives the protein CASGLGGDSPLHF. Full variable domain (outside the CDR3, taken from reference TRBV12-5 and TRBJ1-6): DARVTQTPRHKVTEMGQEVTMRCQPILGHNTVFWYRQTMMQGLELLAYFRNRAPLDDSGMPKDRFSAEMPDATLATLKIQPSEPRDSAVYFCASGLGGDSPLHFGNGTRLTVT.

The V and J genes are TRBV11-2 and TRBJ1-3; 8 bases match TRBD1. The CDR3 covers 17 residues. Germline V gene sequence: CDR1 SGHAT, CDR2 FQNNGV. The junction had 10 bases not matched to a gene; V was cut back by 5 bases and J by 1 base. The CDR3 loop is CASSPRTGGGSGNTIYF. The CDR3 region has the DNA TGTGCCAGCAGCCCTCGCACAGGGGGGGGGTCTGGAAACACCATATATTTT.

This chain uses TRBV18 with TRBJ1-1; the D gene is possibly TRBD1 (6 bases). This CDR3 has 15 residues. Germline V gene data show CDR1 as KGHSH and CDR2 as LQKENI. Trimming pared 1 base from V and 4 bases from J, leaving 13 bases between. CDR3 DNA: TGTGCCAGCTCACCACGGGGGGGCGCGAGCACTGAAGCTTTCTTT. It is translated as CASSPRGGASTEAFF. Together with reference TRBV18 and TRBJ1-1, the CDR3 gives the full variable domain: NAGVMQNPRHLVRRRGQEARLRCSPMKGHSHVYWYRQLPEEGLKFMVYLQKENIIDESGMPKERFSAEFPKEGPSILRIQQVVRGDSAAYFCASSPRGGASTEAFFGQGTRLTVV.

The CDR3 DNA reads as TGCGCCAGCAGCCAGAAGGAAGGGGCGGGGGTAGAAGGGGAGACCCAGTACTTC. Translated, it gives CASSQKEGAGVEGETQYF. V is TRBV4-1 and J is TRBJ2-5, with 7 nucleotides matching TRBD2. There are 18 residues in the CDR3. Losses at the gene ends were 3 bases for V and 5 bases for J; bases not matched to a gene: 18. The germline V gene has CDR1 MGHRA and CDR2 YSYEKL.

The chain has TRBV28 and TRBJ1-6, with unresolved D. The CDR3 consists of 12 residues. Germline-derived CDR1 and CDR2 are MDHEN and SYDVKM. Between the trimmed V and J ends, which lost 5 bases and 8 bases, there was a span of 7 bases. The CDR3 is CASSPADSPLHF. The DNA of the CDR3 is TGTGCCAGCAGTCCTGCGGATTCACCCCTCCACTTT.

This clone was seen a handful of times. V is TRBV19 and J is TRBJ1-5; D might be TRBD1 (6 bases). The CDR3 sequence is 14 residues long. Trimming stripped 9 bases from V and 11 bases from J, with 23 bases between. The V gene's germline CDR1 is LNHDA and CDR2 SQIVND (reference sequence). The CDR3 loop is CASTDRRTLAAQHF. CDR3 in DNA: TGTGCCAGCACCGACAGGCGAACTCTCGCGGCCCAGCATTTT.

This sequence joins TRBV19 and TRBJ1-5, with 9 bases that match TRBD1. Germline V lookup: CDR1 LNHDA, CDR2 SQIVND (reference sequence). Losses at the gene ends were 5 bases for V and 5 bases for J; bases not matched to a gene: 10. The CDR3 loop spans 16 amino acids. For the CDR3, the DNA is TGTGCCAGTAGTCCCTCTACAGGGGGCTTACATCAGCCCCAGCATTTT. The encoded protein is CASSPSTGGLHQPQHF.

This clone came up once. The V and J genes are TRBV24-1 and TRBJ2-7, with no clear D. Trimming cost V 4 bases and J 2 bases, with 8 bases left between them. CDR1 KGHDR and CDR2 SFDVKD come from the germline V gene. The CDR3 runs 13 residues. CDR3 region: CATSEARPYEQYF. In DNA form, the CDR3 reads TGTGCCACCAGTGAGGCCCGTCCCTACGAGCAGTACTTC.

Here the CDR3 DNA reads TGTGCCAGCCAATCCCAGGCGGGGATACTGGCTGAAGCTTTCTTT. Encoded protein: CASQSQAGILAEAFF. This chain uses TRBV6-5 with TRBJ1-1; D uncertain. Germline V lookup: CDR1 MNHEY, CDR2 SVGAGI. Trimming took 8 bases from V and 6 from J, leaving 22 bases between them. The CDR3 is 15 amino acids.

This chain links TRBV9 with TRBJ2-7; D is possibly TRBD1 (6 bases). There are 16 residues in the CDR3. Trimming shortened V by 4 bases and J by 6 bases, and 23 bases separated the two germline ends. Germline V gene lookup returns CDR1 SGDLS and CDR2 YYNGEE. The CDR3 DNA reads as TGTGCCAGCAGCCCCACCCCCGGGACACATTCCACCGAGCAGTACTTC. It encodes CASSPTPGTHSTEQYF.

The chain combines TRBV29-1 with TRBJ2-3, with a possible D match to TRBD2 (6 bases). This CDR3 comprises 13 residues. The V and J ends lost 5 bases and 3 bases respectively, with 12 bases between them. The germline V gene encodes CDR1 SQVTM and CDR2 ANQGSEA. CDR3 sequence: CSVPLEGTDTQYF. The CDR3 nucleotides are TGCAGCGTTCCGCTGGAGGGGACAGATACGCAGTATTTT.

CDR3 residues: CACRQGGSYNEQFF. CDR3 nucleotide sequence: TGTGCCTGCCGACAGGGTGGGTCCTACAATGAGCAGTTCTTC. The rearrangement uses TRBV30 and TRBJ2-1; the match to TRBD1 covers 7 bases. V lost 6 bases and J lost 1; bases outside the gene matches: 6. The CDR3 runs to 14 residues. Germline V gene sequence: CDR1 GTSNPN, CDR2 SVGIG (reference sequence).

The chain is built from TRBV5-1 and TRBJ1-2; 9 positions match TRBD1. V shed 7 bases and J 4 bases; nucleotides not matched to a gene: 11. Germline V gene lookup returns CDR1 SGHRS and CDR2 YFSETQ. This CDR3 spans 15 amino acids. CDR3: CASGKTGGESYGYTF. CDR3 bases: TGCGCCAGCGGAAAAACAGGGGGCGAGAGCTATGGCTACACCTTC.

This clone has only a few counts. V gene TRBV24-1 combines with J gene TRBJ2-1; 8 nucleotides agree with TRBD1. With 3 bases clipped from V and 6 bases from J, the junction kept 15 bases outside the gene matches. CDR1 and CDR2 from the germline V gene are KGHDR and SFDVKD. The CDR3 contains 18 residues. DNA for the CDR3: TGTGCCACCAGTGATCCGCAGAATCTAGGACAGGGAAGCAATGAGCAGTTCTTC. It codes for CATSDPQNLGQGSNEQFF.

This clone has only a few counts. The CDR3 coding sequence is TGTGCTGGGGGCTGGAAGACAGGGGCGAACACTGAAGCTTTCTTT. This encodes CAGGWKTGANTEAFF. V gene TRBV12-5 combines with J gene TRBJ1-1; 8 nucleotides align to TRBD1. CDR3 length: 15 residues. Unmatched junction bases numbered 12, after V lost 11 bases and J lost 1 base. Per germline, CDR1 LGHNT and CDR2 FRNRAP.